This T cell receptor (beta chain) was recorded in a study of cytomegalovirus exposure and HLA in healthy donors. Germline V gives CDR1 SEHNR, CDR2 FQNEAQ (reference sequence). CDR3 length equals 16 residues. At the time of sampling, donors were nominally healthy, though unrecorded immune exposures were likely. Whole-study findings and limits: A few chains tied to CMV proved CMV antigen-specific in vitro. In an earlier analysis, productive rearrangement rates for most beta V segments clustered near 87% or 30%. Among TCR beta chains, those listed as cytomegalovirus-associated numbered about 160.

This clone was observed once. The antigen is not known. An end of the junction differs from the germline gene, which may be a read error. Primers for the PCR totalled 60 Vbeta and 13 Jbeta. Sequencing used immunoSEQ multiplex PCR; TCRdb keeps in-frame clones, though not all of them. The data contain 100,000 to 150,000 clones, approximately 80% of them singletons. V is TRBV7-9 and J is TRBJ2-3; tentative D call: TRBD1 (6 bases). What was sequenced was PBMCs. The clonotype originates from a middle-aged man in good health and CMV-seronegative. DNA for the CDR3: TGTTCCAGCAGCTTTGAGAGGACAGTACTCGCAGATACGCAGTATTTT. Translated, it gives CSSSFERTVLADTQYF.